This T cell receptor beta chain derives from a study of T cells after yellow fever vaccination. In the study overall: Fractions with few cells were prepared using SMART-Seq v4 Ultra Low Input. Study results and caveats: After the booster, over 95% of CD4 and just over 85% of CD8 primary-response clones were re-detected.

Germline V gene data show CDR1 as SGDLS and CDR2 as YYNGEE. Trimming cost V 4 bases and J 0 bases; bases outside gene matches: 10. The CDR3 covers 17 residues. In making TCR cDNA, 5'RACE template switching added a universal primer site and UMIs to it. TCRdb re-called the 5' RACE reads with MiXCR, one entry per CDR3 protein. The repertoire consists of about 340,000 distinct CDR3 sequences, with roughly 4% occurring once and the leading ten covering about 24%. The table lists this clonotype with a few counts. Its target is not known. Source: PBMCs, taken 5 days after the yellow fever booster vaccination. The clonotype comes from a man younger than 35 who received the YFV17D yellow fever vaccine. The V gene is TRBV9, the J gene TRBJ2-3; TRBD2 matches 8 bases. This CDR3 reads CASSIPSGGGSTDTQYF. CDR3 coding DNA: TGTGCCAGCAGCATCCCCAGCGGCGGGGGGAGCACAGATACGCAGTATTTT.